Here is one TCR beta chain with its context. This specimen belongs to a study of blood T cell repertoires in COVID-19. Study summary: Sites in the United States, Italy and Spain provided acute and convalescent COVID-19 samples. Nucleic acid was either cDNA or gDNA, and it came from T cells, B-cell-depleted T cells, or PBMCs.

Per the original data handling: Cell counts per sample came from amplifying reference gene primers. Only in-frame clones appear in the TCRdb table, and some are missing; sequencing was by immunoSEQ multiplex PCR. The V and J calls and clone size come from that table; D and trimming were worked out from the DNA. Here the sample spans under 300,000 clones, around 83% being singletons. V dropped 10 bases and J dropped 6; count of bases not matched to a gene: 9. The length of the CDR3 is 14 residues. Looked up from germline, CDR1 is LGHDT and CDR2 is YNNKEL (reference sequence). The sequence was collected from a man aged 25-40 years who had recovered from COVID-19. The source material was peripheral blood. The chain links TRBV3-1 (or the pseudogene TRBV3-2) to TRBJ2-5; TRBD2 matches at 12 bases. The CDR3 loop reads CATSLAGGEKTQYF. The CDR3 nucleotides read TGTGCCACCTCACTAGCGGGGGGAGAAAAGACCCAGTACTTC.